This entry lists 24 T cell receptor beta chains sequenced from one sample in a study of spatial heterogeneity in lung cancer. Findings of the study overall: Mutation counts in tumors were tracked by counts of expanded intratumoral alpha and beta TCRs.

One entry per CDR3 protein, called by TCRdb with MiXCR from the 5' RACE reads. The sample shows over 9,000 distinct CDR3 sequences, about 15% of them seen only once. The time point: sample taken at primary tumor resection. Antigens for these TCRs are unknown. The specimen comprised lung tumor tissue, sampled at surgery. The receptors stem from a male donor with early-stage non-small cell lung cancer.

At least ten counts were recorded for this clonotype. The V gene is TRBV6-5, the J gene TRBJ2-1; a possible D gene is TRBD2 (5 bases). Germline CDR1 MNHEY, CDR2 SVGAGI. Deletions cut 4 bases from V and 8 bases from J, with 21 bases between. The CDR3 is made up of 16 amino acids. CDR3 sequence: CASSSPGKRVGDEQFF. CDR3 DNA: TGTGCCAGCAGTTCCCCCGGGAAAAGGGTTGGGGATGAGCAGTTCTTC.

This clonotype was recorded at least ten times. The chain carries TRBV28 and TRBJ2-2, with TRBD2 identical over 7 bases. Per the germline V gene, CDR1 is MDHEN and CDR2 is SYDVKM. V lost 6 bases, J lost 6 bases, and 13 bases stayed unmatched. CDR3 length: 16 residues. The CDR3 loop reads CASRNTEQGGSGELFF. CDR3 DNA sequence: TGTGCCAGCAGAAATACAGAGCAGGGAGGGTCCGGGGAGCTGTTTTTT.

This clonotype was found many times. The V and J genes are TRBV2 and TRBJ2-5, with 10 bases identical to TRBD2. This CDR3 spans 13 amino acids. The V gene end was trimmed by 8 bases and the J gene end by 2 bases; junction bases not matched to a gene: 2. Germline CDR1 reads SNHLY; CDR2 reads FYNNEI. DNA for the CDR3: TGTGCCAGCCCGACTAGCGGGCAAGAGACCCAGTACTTC. Encoded protein: CASPTSGQETQYF.

This clonotype has just one count. This sequence joins TRBV9 and TRBJ1-1; tentatively, D is TRBD1 (5 bases). Per germline, CDR1 SGDLS and CDR2 YYNGEE. Trimming left V 2 bases short and J 1 base short, with 6 bases between. This CDR3 spans 13 amino acids. CDR3 coding DNA: TGTGCCAGCAGCGTCGACAGGAACACTGAAGCTTTCTTT. Amino acids: CASSVDRNTEAFF.

At least ten counts were recorded for this clonotype. This rearrangement joins TRBV7-8 to TRBJ2-4, with D possibly being TRBD1 or TRBD2 (5 bases each). Germline V gene lookup returns CDR1 SGHVS and CDR2 FQNEAQ. The ends were cut back, 2 bases at V and 1 base at J, with 15 bases in the middle. The CDR3 covers 17 residues. For the CDR3, the DNA is TGTGCCAGCAGCTTATCCGGGGCCTCTGGGGCCAAAAACATTCAGTACTTC. This sequence encodes CASSLSGASGAKNIQYF.

This clonotype is medium-sized (0.01 to 0.1%) within its sample. V gene TRBV27 combines with J gene TRBJ1-1; tentatively, D is TRBD1 (6 bases). The CDR3 is made up of 12 amino acids. CDR1 is MNHEY and CDR2 is SMNVEV in the germline V gene (reference sequence). Trimming left V 5 bases short and J 5 bases short, with 9 bases between. In DNA form, the CDR3 reads TGTGCCAGCAGTGTACAGGGTACTGAAGCTTTCTTT. This sequence encodes CASSVQGTEAFF.

This clonotype was counted at least ten times. The J gene is TRBJ2-1, the V gene TRBV7-9, with 14 bases fitting TRBD2. Losses at the gene ends were 5 bases for V and 7 bases for J; bases not matched to a gene: 10. CDR1 and CDR2 (germline): SEHNR, FQNEAQ (reference sequence). The CDR3 spans 17 residues. CDR3 sequence: CASSPKRLAGGGNEQFF. The DNA for the CDR3 is TGTGCCAGCAGCCCGAAGAGACTAGCGGGAGGGGGAAATGAGCAGTTCTTC.

The CDR3 loop reads CASSSTGTEQFF. The CDR3, as DNA: TGTGCCAGCAGCTCGACCGGGACAGAGCAGTTCTTC. The rearrangement uses TRBV7-1 and TRBJ2-1, with D possibly being TRBD1 (6 bases). TRBV7-1 is recorded as an ORF, its role being uncertain. The CDR3 is 12 amino acids. V shed 3 bases and J shed 10 bases, with 10 bases lying between them.

This clonotype occurred a few times. The chain carries TRBV4-2 and TRBJ2-7, with 12 bases aligning to TRBD2. The V segment lost 1 base and the J segment 2 bases; nucleotides outside the gene matches: 0. Germline V gives CDR1 LGHNA, CDR2 YNFKEQ. CDR3 size: 15 residues. The CDR3 DNA reads as TGTGCCAGCAGCCAAGGGACTAGCGGGACCTACGAGCAGTACTTC. This sequence encodes CASSQGTSGTYEQYF.

In its sample, this clonotype was seen many times. The rearrangement links TRBV5-1 to TRBJ1-1, with TRBD1 identical over 8 bases. Germline CDR1 and CDR2: SGHRS and YFSETQ. The CDR3 totals 14 residues. The ends lost 4 bases at V and 1 base at J; junction bases unmatched: 3. CDR3: CASSPGTGNTEAFF. CDR3 coding DNA: TGCGCCAGCAGCCCAGGGACAGGGAACACTGAAGCTTTCTTT.

This clonotype was picked up many times. The chain employs TRBV12-3 or TRBV12-4 and TRBJ1-1; weak D call: TRBD1 (5 bases). The length of the CDR3 is 13 residues. V was trimmed by 4 bases and J by 5 bases, leaving 11 bases between them. The CDR3 bases are TGTGCCAGCAGTTCAATCAGGGAGACTGAAGCTTTCTTT. It translates to CASSSIRETEAFF.

By proportion, this clonotype is medium-sized (0.01 to 0.1%). This chain uses TRBV7-2 with TRBJ1-5; D call uncertain. V was trimmed by 4 bases and J by 0 bases, leaving 13 bases between them. The CDR3 contains 16 residues. The germline CDR1 and CDR2 sequences are SGHTA and FQGNSA. The CDR3 loop is CASSSSLRYSNQPQHF. The CDR3 DNA follows: TGTGCCAGCAGCTCAAGTCTTCGGTATAGCAATCAGCCCCAGCATTTT.

This clonotype was counted ten times or more. The rearrangement uses TRBV30 and TRBJ2-3; D is unresolved. V lost 3 bases to trimming and J lost 1 base, with 8 bases between them. Germline V CDR1 and CDR2: GTSNPN, SVGIG (reference sequence). The CDR3 extends over 13 amino acids. CDR3 sequence (DNA): TGTGCCTGGAGCAAGAGCGGCACAGATACGCAGTATTTT. This gives the protein CAWSKSGTDTQYF.

This clonotype has at least ten counts. The CDR3 sequence: CASSLTGTYEQYF. The CDR3 DNA is TGTGCCAGCTCTCTAACAGGGACCTACGAGCAGTACTTC. The chain links TRBV27 to TRBJ2-7, with D maybe TRBD1 (6 bases). The V end lost 8 bases, the J end lost 2 bases, and 13 bases lay between the germline ends. The germline gives CDR1 MNHEY, CDR2 SMNVEV (reference sequence). The CDR3 sequence is 13 residues long.

In this sample, this clonotype turned up many times. This sequence joins TRBV4-3 and TRBJ1-6; maybe TRBD1 (6 bases). CDR1 and CDR2 from the germline V gene are LGHNA and YSLEER. The length of the CDR3 is 15 residues. The V end lost 1 base, the J end lost 5 bases, and 9 bases lay between the germline ends. The CDR3 loop reads CASSQVRQDNSPLHF. As DNA, the CDR3 is TGCGCCAGCAGCCAAGTTAGACAGGATAATTCACCCCTCCACTTT.

The genes are TRBV6-6 and TRBJ2-3, with a weak D call TRBD1 (6 bases). CDR1 is MNHNY and CDR2 is SVGAGI in the germline V gene (reference sequence). Trimming shortened V by 2 bases and J by 0 bases, and 9 bases separated the two germline ends. This CDR3 is 15 amino acids long. The CDR3 DNA sequence: TGTGCCAGCAGTTACCCCGACAGGAGCACAGATACGCAGTATTTT. Protein: CASSYPDRSTDTQYF.

This clonotype showed up many times. V is TRBV7-9 and J is TRBJ1-6; D is ambiguous. V lost 4 bases and J lost 6, with 4 bases in between. The CDR3 is made up of 12 amino acids. Germline CDR1 and CDR2: SEHNR and FQNEAQ (reference sequence). The CDR3 protein is CASSSPNSPLHF. The CDR3 DNA is TGTGCCAGCAGCTCCCCTAATTCACCCCTCCACTTT.

This clonotype was found many times. The chain carries TRBV20-1 and TRBJ1-1; D is undetermined. The germline gives CDR1 DFQATT, CDR2 SNEGSKA (reference sequence). V lost 3 bases and J 1 base, leaving 12 bases between the germline ends. This CDR3 is built from 14 residues. The CDR3 region has the DNA TGCAGTGCTAGGGCTCAAGAGAAGAACACTGAAGCTTTCTTT. Its protein product is CSARAQEKNTEAFF.

This clonotype was counted ten times or more. J is TRBJ2-7 and V is TRBV20-1; TRBD2 aligns across 8 bases. The V gene's germline CDR1 is DFQATT and CDR2 SNEGSKA (reference sequence). With V trimmed by 4 bases and J by 1 base, 12 bases remained unmatched. The CDR3 length is 16 residues. In DNA form, the CDR3 reads TGCAGTGCTACACCCTTATGGCGCGGGGGGTCCTACGAGCAGTACTTC. It is translated as CSATPLWRGGSYEQYF.

The chain uses TRBV29-1 and TRBJ2-5; a weak D match, TRBD1 (6 bases). Between the trimmed V and J ends, which lost 6 bases and 2 bases, there was a span of 16 bases. The CDR3 is 14 amino acids. Germline values: CDR1 SQVTM, CDR2 ANQGSEA. The CDR3 loop is CSVSRSRGQETQYF. The CDR3 DNA sequence: TGCAGCGTCTCCCGAAGCAGGGGACAAGAGACCCAGTACTTC.

The chain has TRBV7-2 and TRBJ2-5, with TRBD2 matching over 7 bases. Germline CDR1 and CDR2: SGHTA and FQGNSA. J gave up 4 bases and V 5 bases, and 10 bases lay outside the gene matches. The CDR3 totals 15 residues. CDR3 bases: TGTGCCAGCAGCCGCCTGCCCTCGGGGGGAGAGACCCAGTACTTC. Translating gives CASSRLPSGGETQYF.

This clonotype was found many times. The CDR3 nucleotides are TGTGCCAGCAGTGAAGAGGGGGGGGGCACAGATACGCAGTATTTT. This gives the protein CASSEEGGGTDTQYF. The rearrangement joins TRBV6-1 to TRBJ2-3; D possibly corresponds to TRBD2 (7 bases). CDR1 MNHNS and CDR2 SASEGT come from the germline V gene. V lost 1 base and J lost 1, with 9 bases in between. The CDR3 sequence is 15 residues long.

The chain uses TRBV7-2 and TRBJ2-7; the match to TRBD2 covers 7 bases. V was clipped by 3 bases and J by 0 bases; unmatched bases: 2. From germline, CDR1 is SGHTA and CDR2 FQGNSA. This CDR3 spans 14 amino acids. Here the CDR3 reads CASSLGLSSYEQYF. In DNA form, the CDR3 reads TGTGCCAGCAGCTTGGGACTAAGCTCCTACGAGCAGTACTTC.

This clonotype is medium-sized by share. The chain uses TRBV7-9 and TRBJ1-4, with D possibly being TRBD1 (5 bases). CDR1 is SEHNR, CDR2 FQNEAQ, per germline (reference sequence). The CDR3 has 12 amino acids. V lost 4 bases and J 13 bases, leaving 13 bases between the germline ends. The CDR3 here is CASSSSGGGLFF. In DNA, the CDR3 is TGTGCCAGCAGCTCCTCCGGGGGAGGACTGTTTTTT.